These 5 T cell receptor beta chains share one sample of origin, sequenced in a study of shared clonotypes between healthy human individuals. This table comes from immunoSEQ multiplex PCR, and its TCRdb copy is limited to in-frame clones, with some not included. The sample shows more than 450,000 clones, 79% of them seen only once. The specimen was PBMCs. All receptors derive from a woman aged 40 to 50 in good health. Some clones in this sample may be carry-over from other donors' samples.

The table lists this clone with many counts. This chain connects TRBV28 to TRBJ2-6; tentatively, D is TRBD2 (5 bases). CDR1 and CDR2 from the germline V gene are MDHEN and SYDVKM. The CDR3 extends over 16 amino acids. Trimming stripped 5 bases from V and 0 bases from J, with 11 bases between. The CDR3 sequence: CASSPGEFSGANVLTF. The CDR3 DNA sequence: TGTGCCAGCAGTCCCGGGGAGTTCTCTGGGGCCAACGTCCTGACTTTC.

The chain has TRBV29-1 and TRBJ1-2; D call uncertain. Trimming cost V 8 bases and J 0 bases, with 7 bases left between them. The CDR3 is 11 amino acids. Germline-derived CDR1 and CDR2 are SQVTM and ANQGSEA. CDR3 amino acids: CSSHANYGYTF. CDR3 coding DNA: TGCAGCTCCCACGCTAACTATGGCTACACCTTC. Looking up the rest from reference TRBV29-1 and TRBJ1-2 gives the full variable domain: SAVISQKPSRDICQRGTSLTIQCQVDSQVTMMFWYRQQPGQSLTLIATANQGSEATYESGFVIDKFPISRPNLTFSTLTVSNMSPEDSSIYLCSSHANYGYTFGSGTRLTVV.

This sequence joins TRBV5-1 and TRBJ2-1; TRBD2 agrees at 12 bases. With 4 bases clipped from V and 4 bases from J, the junction kept 9 bases outside the gene matches. The length of the CDR3 is 17 residues. Per germline, CDR1 SGHRS and CDR2 YFSETQ. Here the CDR3 reads CASSGGLAGNSYNEQFF. For the CDR3, the DNA is TGCGCCAGCAGCGGTGGACTAGCGGGGAACTCATACAATGAGCAGTTCTTC.

The CDR3 region has the DNA TGTGCCAGCAGTCGCCAGACCTATGGCTACACCTTC. This sequence encodes CASSRQTYGYTF. V gene TRBV6-6 combines with J gene TRBJ1-2, with D unresolved. Per germline, CDR1 MNHNY and CDR2 SVGAGI (reference sequence). The CDR3 runs 12 residues. V lost 5 bases, J lost 4 bases, and 8 bases lay in between.

The V and J genes are TRBV4-2 and TRBJ1-3; D gene ambiguous. Germline V CDR1 and CDR2: LGHNA, YNFKEQ. The V end lost 0 bases, the J end lost 3 bases, and 0 bases lay between the germline ends. CDR3 length: 12 residues. The CDR3 region has the DNA TGTGCCAGCAGCCAAGATGGAAACACCATATATTTT. Its protein is CASSQDGNTIYF.